This T cell receptor beta chain derives from a study of response to subunit inactivated influenza vaccine. Findings of the study overall: Only a handful of new T cells, the authors suggested, are recruited with each seasonal influenza vaccination.

Trimming removed 2 bases at V and 0 bases at J, with 10 bases between. The CDR3 covers 15 residues. Per the germline V gene, CDR1 is SGHRS and CDR2 is YFSETQ. This clonotype has ten or more counts. What it binds is unknown. Each CDR3 protein is one row after TCRdb ran MiXCR on the RT-PCR reads. This sample has about 540,000 distinct CDR3 sequences; around 21% occur once, and the top ten carry 2.8%. These data were likewise used in another study, on T cells expressing NK-cell markers. This second report adds: Researchers built TCR beta cDNA using 5'RACE template switching with UMIs.

Sequencing used CD4+ T cells sorted from PBMCs, obtained about 12 days after vaccination. This chain uses TRBV5-1 with TRBJ2-3, with a weak D call TRBD1 (6 bases). The receptor's source is a man aged 45-65 years who received an inactivated influenza vaccine. The CDR3 loop is CASSFGQGSTDTQYF. DNA for the CDR3: TGCGCCAGCAGCTTTGGGCAGGGGAGCACAGATACGCAGTATTTT. Using reference TRBV5-1 and TRBJ2-3 for the parts outside the CDR3, the full variable domain is KAGVTQTPRYLIKTRGQQVTLSCSPISGHRSVSWYQQTPGQGLQFLFEYFSETQRNKGNFPGRFSGRQFSNSRSEMNVSTLELGDSALYLCASSFGQGSTDTQYFGPGTRLTVL.